One sample yielded the 26 T cell receptor beta chains listed below, sequenced in a study of T cell clonotyping in hematopoietic cell transplantation. TCRdb's table, derived via immunoSEQ multiplex PCR, lists solely in-frame clones and lacks some. Of about 10,000 clones in the sample, around 87% were seen once. The time point here: recipient sample about 28 days before transplant, after cytoreduction. The sequenced sample was peripheral blood mononuclear cells, obtained before stem cell transplant. Receptors originate from a woman aged 50 to 65 with chronic myeloid leukemia. Some clones in this sample may be carry-over from other donors' samples.

V is TRBV19 and J is TRBJ2-7; 7 nucleotides line up with TRBD1. V shed 0 bases and J 0 bases; nucleotides not matched to a gene: 2. This CDR3 comprises 15 residues. Per germline, CDR1 LNHDA and CDR2 SQIVND (reference sequence). The CDR3 loop reads CASSIDGTASYEQYF. The CDR3 nucleotides are TGTGCCAGTAGTATAGACGGGACAGCCTCCTACGAGCAGTACTTC.

The chain recombines TRBV6-1 with TRBJ1-5; the D gene is possibly TRBD1 (5 bases). The ends were cut back, 6 bases at V and 1 base at J, with 10 bases in the middle. Germline values: CDR1 MNHNS, CDR2 SASEGT. The CDR3 loop spans 14 amino acids. The DNA of the CDR3 is TGTGCCAGCAGGGCAGGGCGAAGCAATCAGCCCCAGCATTTT. This encodes CASRAGRSNQPQHF.

The gene calls are TRBV6-1 and TRBJ2-3, with 9 bases aligning to TRBD1. The germline V gene has CDR1 MNHNS and CDR2 SASEGT. The CDR3 contains 15 residues. The trim removed 5 bases at V and 2 bases at J, leaving 5 bases unmatched. The CDR3 here is CASSPTGGITDTQYF. Written as DNA, the CDR3 is TGTGCCAGCAGTCCGACAGGGGGGATCACAGATACGCAGTATTTT.

The chain has TRBV6-5 and TRBJ2-5; 8 bases match TRBD2. Per the germline V gene, CDR1 is MNHEY and CDR2 is SVGAGI. V was clipped by 3 bases and J by 5 bases; unmatched bases: 8. The CDR3 loop spans 15 amino acids. The CDR3 DNA follows: TGTGCCAGCAGTTATACCGGGACTAGAACGGAGACCCAGTACTTC. Its protein is CASSYTGTRTETQYF.

The rearrangement joins TRBV2 to TRBJ2-5; 12 bases are a match to TRBD1. There are 17 residues in the CDR3. Germline CDR1 reads SNHLY; CDR2 reads FYNNEI. Trimming removed 8 bases from V and 5 bases from J; junction bases left unmatched: 15. The CDR3 sequence: CASGTGVRDRGPETQYF. CDR3 nucleotide sequence: TGTGCCAGCGGTACGGGCGTCCGGGACAGGGGGCCCGAGACCCAGTACTTC.

The chain joins TRBV5-1 to TRBJ2-3, with D perhaps matching TRBD2 (5 bases). Trimming removed 0 bases from V and 6 bases from J, with 17 bases in between. In germline, CDR1 is SGHRS, CDR2 YFSETQ. The CDR3 runs 16 residues. The CDR3 reads CASSLGTTARGDTQYF. The CDR3 nucleotides are TGCGCCAGCAGCTTGGGTACGACGGCACGAGGGGATACGCAGTATTTT.

This clone was seen once. Germline and junction disagree at one end, which may indicate a read error. The chain is built from TRBV4-1 and TRBJ2-2; the D is unclear. The CDR3 is made up of 16 amino acids. Germline V gene lookup returns CDR1 MGHRA and CDR2 YSYEKL. CDR3 sequence (DNA): TGCGCCAGCAGTCAAGGGCCCCTAGGGCACACCGGGGAGCTGTTTTTT. This translates into CASSQGPLGHTGELFF.

The V call is TRBV6-6, the J call TRBJ2-2; 7 nucleotides match TRBD2. Germline CDR1 MNHNY, CDR2 SVGAGI (reference sequence). The CDR3 covers 14 residues. V lost 3 bases, J lost 7 bases, and 5 bases stayed unmatched. The CDR3 coding sequence is TGTGCCAGCAGTTATTTTACGGGAGGCGGGGAGCTGTTTTTT. Its protein product is CASSYFTGGGELFF.

The chain is built from TRBV21-1 and TRBJ2-7; the DNA was not used to check the table's D call, TRBD2. TRBV21-1 constitutes a pseudogene. The CDR3 length is 16 residues. CDR3 residues: CASSKVVSGFSYEQYF. The DNA of the CDR3 is TGTGCCAGCAGCAAAGTGGTTAGCGGTTTTTCCTACGAGCAGTACTTC.

A single count supports this clone. The J gene is TRBJ2-6, the V gene TRBV5-1; D is perhaps TRBD1 (6 bases). The CDR3 is 16 residues long. With 0 bases removed from V and 4 bases from J, the gap between germline ends came to 11 bases. The V gene's germline CDR1 is SGHRS and CDR2 YFSETQ. The CDR3 spells CASSLAYRVGANVLTF. DNA for the CDR3: TGCGCCAGCAGCTTGGCCTACAGGGTCGGGGCCAACGTCCTGACTTTC.

V gene TRBV6-1 combines with J gene TRBJ2-7; D not certain. Germline assignment: CDR1 MNHNS and CDR2 SASEGT. Trimming took off 2 bases at V and 4 bases at J, with 9 bases between the two ends. CDR3 length: 13 residues. The CDR3 DNA sequence: TGTGCCAGCAGTGAACATAACGGGTACGAGCAGTACTTC. This gives the protein CASSEHNGYEQYF.

V gene TRBV2 combines with J gene TRBJ2-1; 11 bases fit TRBD1. The junction had 6 bases not matched to a gene; V was cut back by 4 bases and J by 4 bases. The V gene's germline CDR1 is SNHLY and CDR2 FYNNEI. The CDR3 consists of 16 residues. CDR3 residues: CASSARGTGGYNEQFF. The CDR3 nucleotides read TGTGCCAGCAGTGCCCGGGGGACAGGGGGGTACAATGAGCAGTTCTTC.

The CDR3 here is CASSSPAGGEYEQYF. As DNA, the CDR3 is TGTGCCAGCAGTTCTCCCGCGGGAGGCGAATACGAGCAGTACTTC. J is TRBJ2-7 and V is TRBV28; 8 nucleotides match TRBD2. The CDR3 loop spans 15 amino acids. Per the germline V gene, CDR1 is MDHEN and CDR2 is SYDVKM. With V trimmed by 4 bases and J by 4 bases, 9 bases remained unmatched.

The V gene is TRBV5-6, the J gene TRBJ2-7; D unresolved. CDR1 SGHDT and CDR2 YYEEEE come from the germline V gene. The CDR3 has 12 amino acids. V was trimmed by 3 bases and J by 6 bases, leaving 10 bases between them. Here the CDR3 DNA reads TGTGCCAGCAGCTCCACAAATCCCGAGCAGTACTTC. It translates to CASSSTNPEQYF.

This clone was picked up one time. The genes are TRBV4-3 and TRBJ2-2; D is possibly TRBD1 (6 bases). V lost 2 bases, J lost 7 bases, and 14 bases lay in between. CDR3 length equals 15 residues. CDR1 and CDR2 (germline): LGHNA, YSLEER. CDR3 sequence (DNA): TGCGCCAGCAGCCAAACAGGGAAGTCCGTCGGGGAGCTGTTTTTT. This translates into CASSQTGKSVGELFF.

This clone was seen only once. The chain recombines TRBV29-1 with TRBJ2-3, with a weak D call TRBD2 (6 bases). Germline CDR1 is SQVTM and CDR2 is ANQGSEA. The V gene lost 6 bases and the J gene lost 4 bases, with 11 bases spanning the gap. CDR3 size: 12 residues. In DNA form, the CDR3 reads TGCAGCGTCCGGAGGGCGGCAGATACGCAGTATTTT. Translating gives CSVRRAADTQYF.

Comment on this clone: Other DNA sequences in this specimen translate into the identical CDR3. The chain couples TRBV28 to TRBJ1-4; D is ambiguous. The ends were cut back, 3 bases at V and 0 bases at J, with 8 bases in the middle. The CDR3 consists of 15 residues. Germline CDR1 is MDHEN and CDR2 is SYDVKM. The chain's CDR3 is CASSFAGSTNEKLFF. In DNA form, the CDR3 reads TGTGCCAGCAGTTTTGCCGGCTCAACTAATGAAAAACTGTTTTTT.

The CDR3 region has the DNA TGCGCCAGCAGCTTGGTGGTGGACTGGAATTACAATGAGCAGTTCTTC. Translating gives CASSLVVDWNYNEQFF. V and J are TRBV5-1 and TRBJ2-1; the D gene is possibly TRBD2 (5 bases). The CDR3 totals 16 residues. Trimming cost V 0 bases and J 4 bases, with 14 bases left between them. Germline V CDR1 and CDR2: SGHRS, YFSETQ.

This chain connects TRBV28 to TRBJ2-7; possibly TRBD1 for D (6 bases). The ends were cut back, 5 bases at V and 4 bases at J, with 15 bases in the middle. This CDR3 region has 14 residues. Germline CDR1 is MDHEN and CDR2 is SYDVKM. The CDR3 region is CASSTQGFRYEQYF. For the CDR3, the DNA is TGTGCCAGCAGTACCCAGGGGTTTAGGTACGAGCAGTACTTC.

V and J are TRBV28 and TRBJ2-6; D call uncertain. The CDR3 covers 14 residues. Trimming stripped 2 bases from V and 0 bases from J, with 2 bases between. Germline values: CDR1 MDHEN, CDR2 SYDVKM. CDR3 region: CASSLHSGANVLTF. The CDR3 DNA follows: TGTGCCAGCAGTTTACACTCTGGGGCCAACGTCCTGACTTTC.

The chain couples TRBV29-1 to TRBJ1-1; 10 positions agree with TRBD1. Unmatched junction bases numbered 6, after V lost 4 bases and J lost 7 bases. Germline CDR1 is SQVTM and CDR2 is ANQGSEA. The CDR3 loop spans 13 amino acids. The CDR3 nucleotides are TGCAGCGTTGTAGGGACAGGGGTTGGTGAAGCTTTCTTT. Translating it yields CSVVGTGVGEAFF.

The chain uses TRBV11-2 and TRBJ1-1, with unresolved D. Germline assignment: CDR1 SGHAT and CDR2 FQNNGV. Deletions cut 6 bases from V and 4 bases from J, with 12 bases between. The CDR3 is 13 amino acids. CDR3 bases: TGTGCCAGCAGGCGCTATTTAGTCACTGAAGCTTTCTTT. This gives the protein CASRRYLVTEAFF.

The chain employs TRBV28 and TRBJ2-1, with TRBD1 identical over 8 bases. The CDR3 contains 16 residues. Germline V gene data show CDR1 as MDHEN and CDR2 as SYDVKM. Unmatched junction bases numbered 9, after V lost 4 bases and J lost 4 bases. The CDR3 is CASSSHAGGSYNEQFF. CDR3 DNA sequence: TGTGCCAGCAGTTCCCACGCAGGGGGCAGTTACAATGAGCAGTTCTTC. Supplemented by reference TRBV28 and TRBJ2-1, the full variable domain reads DVKVTQSSRYLVKRTGEKVFLECVQDMDHENMFWYRQDPGLGLRLIYFSYDVKMKEKGDIPEGYSVSREKKERFSLILESASTNQTSMYLCASSSHAGGSYNEQFFGPGTRLTVL.

This chain connects TRBV5-4 to TRBJ2-1; no clear D. V was cut by 3 bases and J by 0 bases, with 16 bases left in between. Per germline, CDR1 SGHNT and CDR2 YYREEE (reference sequence). There are 17 residues in the CDR3. CDR3 DNA: TGTGCCAGCAGCTCACGCACACAGCCGAGCTCCTACAATGAGCAGTTCTTC. This translates into CASSSRTQPSSYNEQFF.

J is TRBJ2-3 and V is TRBV28; TRBD2 aligns across 11 bases. The V gene's germline CDR1 is MDHEN and CDR2 SYDVKM. CDR3 size: 18 residues. With V trimmed by 7 bases and J by 6 bases, 18 bases remained unmatched. The CDR3 sequence: CASTSILAGGKRGDTQYF. The DNA for the CDR3 is TGTGCCAGCACCTCCATTCTAGCGGGAGGTAAAAGAGGGGATACGCAGTATTTT.

This chain joins TRBV7-9 and TRBJ1-4, with no clear D. The CDR3 loop spans 13 amino acids. From germline, CDR1 is SEHNR and CDR2 FQNEAQ (reference sequence). V lost 5 bases, J lost 3 bases, and 7 bases lay in between. CDR3 in amino acids: CASSPAANEKLFF. For the CDR3, the DNA is TGTGCCAGCAGCCCAGCGGCTAATGAAAAACTGTTTTTT.